These 21 T cell receptor beta chains were all obtained from the same sample, sequenced in a study of blood T cell repertoires in COVID-19. Measured with immunoSEQ multiplex PCR; TCRdb has only the in-frame clones, and not every one. The repertoire has 200,000 to 250,000 clones, about 89% of them found once; the top ten carry roughly 4%. The specimen sequenced was PBMCs or T cells enriched from blood (not recorded which). Receptors originate from a woman aged 25 to 45 who had recovered from COVID-19.

The chain joins TRBV3-1 (or the pseudogene TRBV3-2) to TRBJ1-2; the match to TRBD1 covers 7 bases. In germline, CDR1 is LGHDT, CDR2 YNNKEL (reference sequence). V lost 3 bases and J lost 4; bases outside the gene matches: 11. There are 16 residues in the CDR3. The CDR3: CASSHSTGTALYGYTF. The CDR3 DNA is TGTGCCAGCAGCCATTCAACCGGGACAGCCCTCTATGGCTACACCTTC.

The chain links TRBV5-1 to TRBJ2-1; perhaps TRBD1 as D (5 bases). Trimming took 2 bases from V and 5 from J, leaving 11 bases between them. Looked up from germline, CDR1 is SGHRS and CDR2 is YFSETQ. There are 14 residues in the CDR3. The CDR3 DNA sequence: TGCGCCAGCAGCTTCACCAGGGATAACAATGAGCAGTTCTTC. Its translation is CASSFTRDNNEQFF.

This sequence joins TRBV30 and TRBJ2-1; 11 nucleotides line up with TRBD2. V was clipped by 4 bases and J by 7 bases; unmatched bases: 9. Germline CDR1 is GTSNPN and CDR2 is SVGIG (reference sequence). The CDR3 covers 15 residues. Here the CDR3 DNA reads TGTGCCTGGATACTAGCGGGAGTTTTTTATAATGAGCAGTTCTTC. This encodes CAWILAGVFYNEQFF. Variable domain in full (rest from reference TRBV30 and TRBJ2-1): SQTIHQWPATLVQPVGSPLSLECTVEGTSNPNLYWYRQAAGRGLQLLFYSVGIGQISSEVPQNLSASRPQDRQFILSSKKLLLSDSGFYLCAWILAGVFYNEQFFGPGTRLTVL.

The chain recombines TRBV7-2 with TRBJ1-3; no definite D call. V was trimmed by 0 bases and J by 0 bases, leaving 9 bases between them. Looked up from germline, CDR1 is SGHTA and CDR2 is FQGNSA. The length of the CDR3 is 16 residues. The CDR3 nucleotides read TGTGCCAGCAGCTTAGCACTGTCGAGCTCTGGAAACACCATATATTTT. This gives the protein CASSLALSSSGNTIYF.

The rearrangement joins TRBV7-9 to TRBJ2-3, with 7 positions matching TRBD2. This CDR3 has 15 residues. Germline V gene sequence: CDR1 SEHNR, CDR2 FQNEAQ (reference sequence). The V gene end was trimmed by 1 base and the J gene end by 3 bases; junction bases not matched to a gene: 4. The CDR3 reads CASSLVVSGTDTQYF. CDR3 nucleotides: TGTGCCAGCAGCTTAGTGGTTAGCGGGACAGATACGCAGTATTTT.

This chain uses TRBV5-5 with TRBJ2-5; weak D call: TRBD1 (5 bases). Trimming stripped 0 bases from V and 3 bases from J, with 9 bases between. Germline CDR1 reads SGHKS; CDR2 reads YYEKEE (reference sequence). This CDR3 region has 14 residues. CDR3 bases: TGTGCCAGCAGCTTGGCAGGGATCAAAGAGACCCAGTACTTC. Its protein is CASSLAGIKETQYF.

The chain carries TRBV21-1 and TRBJ2-1; the D call TRBD2 from the table was never checked on the DNA. TRBV21-1 is termed a pseudogene. The CDR3 loop spans 14 amino acids. The CDR3 sequence: CASGTASDYNEQFF. The DNA of the CDR3 is TGTGCCAGCGGCACCGCTAGCGACTACAATGAGCAGTTCTTC.

The CDR3 is CASSITSGRARDEQYF. The CDR3 DNA is TGTGCCAGCAGCATAACTAGCGGGAGGGCCAGGGACGAGCAGTACTTC. The J gene is TRBJ2-7, the V gene TRBV21-1; TRBD2, the table's D call, was not compared with the DNA. TRBV21-1 has pseudogene status. The CDR3 is 16 amino acids.

The chain couples TRBV15 to TRBJ2-1, with D possibly TRBD2 on 6 matching bases. The CDR3 sequence is 14 residues long. Germline values: CDR1 LNHNV, CDR2 YYDKDF (reference sequence). The V end lost 1 base, the J end lost 6 bases, and 10 bases lay between the germline ends. Here the CDR3 DNA reads TGTGCCACCAGCAGAGTGACTAGTGCCAATGAGCAGTTCTTC. Translated: CATSRVTSANEQFF.

This sequence joins TRBV27 and TRBJ2-7; D call uncertain. This CDR3 comprises 13 residues. V was pared by 6 bases and J by 1 base, with 10 bases between. Germline V CDR1 and CDR2: MNHEY, SMNVEV (reference sequence). Written as DNA, the CDR3 is TGTGCCAGCAGGGCCAGGTCATCCTACGAGCAGTACTTC. Protein sequence: CASRARSSYEQYF.

The chain combines TRBV7-3 with TRBJ2-2; maybe TRBD2 (5 bases). The CDR3 contains 13 residues. Germline values: CDR1 SGHTA, CDR2 FQGTGA. V was clipped by 4 bases and J by 4 bases, with 7 bases between them. The CDR3 protein is CASSSSGTGELFF. In nucleotides, the CDR3 is TGTGCCAGCAGCTCCAGCGGCACCGGGGAGCTGTTTTTT.

This CDR3 reads CASSTREGEQYF. The CDR3 DNA is TGTGCCAGCAGTACACGAGAGGGCGAGCAGTACTTC. The genes are TRBV6-2 or TRBV6-3 and TRBJ2-7; D perhaps matches TRBD2 (5 bases). CDR3 length: 12 amino acids. Germline V gene lookup returns CDR1 MNHEY and CDR2 SVGEGT. Deletions cut 5 bases from V and 6 bases from J, with 11 bases between.

This chain links TRBV5-1 with TRBJ2-2, with D perhaps matching TRBD2 (5 bases). The CDR3 has 13 amino acids. The germline V and J ends were trimmed by 9 bases and 6 bases, with 15 bases remaining between them. Per germline, CDR1 SGHRS and CDR2 YFSETQ. CDR3 nucleotide sequence: TGCGCCACAGGAAGAGTAGCGCCCGGGGAGCTGTTTTTT. This gives the protein CATGRVAPGELFF.

The chain uses TRBV7-3 and TRBJ2-3; 9 bases map to TRBD2. Germline CDR1 is SGHTA and CDR2 is FQGTGA. V was pared by 5 bases and J by 2 bases, with 5 bases of the junction left unmatched. The CDR3 is 15 residues long. DNA of the CDR3: TGTGCCAGCAGCCATAGGACTAGCGACACAGATACGCAGTATTTT. This codes for CASSHRTSDTDTQYF.

This clone occurred a few times. The chain recombines TRBV28 with TRBJ1-4; 7 positions match TRBD1. Germline CDR1 is MDHEN and CDR2 is SYDVKM. This CDR3 has 14 amino acids. After removal of 5 bases from V and 4 bases from J, the junction contained 4 bases not matched to a gene. The CDR3 spells CASSRQGFNEKLFF. The CDR3, as DNA: TGTGCCAGCAGTCGACAGGGATTTAATGAAAAACTGTTTTTT.

This clone was picked up many times. The chain combines TRBV2 with TRBJ1-4; D uncertain. CDR1 is SNHLY, CDR2 FYNNEI, per germline. The CDR3 runs 14 residues. Trimming stripped 1 base from V and 8 bases from J, with 11 bases between. The CDR3 is CASSEGANREKLFF. The CDR3 DNA reads TGTGCCAGCAGTGAAGGGGCAAATAGGGAAAAACTGTTTTTT.

The chain recombines TRBV2 with TRBJ1-2; D is unresolved. The V and J ends lost 2 bases and 4 bases respectively, with 8 bases between them. The CDR3 consists of 13 residues. Germline-derived CDR1 and CDR2 are SNHLY and FYNNEI. The CDR3 loop reads CASSERQIYGYTF. In nucleotides, the CDR3 is TGTGCCAGCAGTGAACGCCAGATCTATGGCTACACCTTC.

This chain connects TRBV28 to TRBJ1-2, with D perhaps TRBD1 (5 bases). The germline V gene has CDR1 MDHEN and CDR2 SYDVKM. Trimming removed 2 bases at V and 3 bases at J, with 13 bases between. There are 15 residues in the CDR3. This CDR3 is CASSLPAGGDYGYTF. CDR3 in DNA: TGTGCCAGCAGTTTACCCGCGGGGGGAGACTATGGCTACACCTTC.

The chain is built from TRBV4-3 and TRBJ1-2; 12 nucleotides line up with TRBD1. The CDR3 contains 17 residues. V was clipped by 3 bases and J by 4 bases; unmatched bases: 9. Germline assignment: CDR1 LGHNA and CDR2 YSLEER. The CDR3: CASSHGTGTGGIYGYTF. In DNA form, the CDR3 reads TGCGCCAGCAGCCATGGCACCGGGACAGGGGGCATCTATGGCTACACCTTC.

The chain is built from TRBV6-5 and TRBJ2-3, with TRBD2 matching 11 bases. The germline CDR1 and CDR2 sequences are MNHEY and SVGAGI. The CDR3 has 16 amino acids. V lost 0 bases and J lost 5; bases outside the gene matches: 4. In DNA form, the CDR3 reads TGTGCCAGCAGTTACTCGCGGACTAGCGGGCAAGATACGCAGTATTTT. The encoded protein is CASSYSRTSGQDTQYF.

V is TRBV6-5 and J is TRBJ2-7; 10 bases map to TRBD2. This CDR3 is built from 16 residues. J gave up 3 bases and V 3 bases, and 8 bases lay outside the gene matches. Germline CDR1 is MNHEY and CDR2 is SVGAGI. CDR3 DNA sequence: TGTGCCAGCAGTTATAGTTCTAGCGGGAGAAACTACGAGCAGTACTTC. This translates into CASSYSSSGRNYEQYF.